The clone carrying this TCR beta chain was detected only once. Antigen unknown. The data were obtained in a study of T cell clonotyping in hematopoietic cell transplantation. Here immunoSEQ multiplex PCR was the method, and the copy in TCRdb shows in-frame clones only, minus some. The table shows tens of thousands of clones, with about 93% occurring only once. With V trimmed by 8 bases and J by 3 bases, 3 bases remained unmatched. Germline V gives CDR1 SGHTA, CDR2 FQGNSA. CDR3 length: 13 amino acids. Study findings and constraints: At the given depth, recipient repertoires were over 95% de novo clonotypes. After transplant, recipient diversity fell while pathologically expanded clonotypes grew through day 180. Broader posttransplant TCR repertoire diversity was predicted by graft donor and pretransplant recipient Inverse Simpson Index values.

This clonotype originated in a woman aged 45-65 years in good health. Some clones in this sample may be carry-over from other donors' samples. Sequencing was carried out using peripheral blood mononuclear cells. The chain employs TRBV7-2 and TRBJ1-2, with 10 bases matching TRBD1. This CDR3 reads CASAGTGDYGYTF. In DNA form, the CDR3 reads TGTGCCAGCGCCGGGACAGGGGACTATGGCTACACCTTC.